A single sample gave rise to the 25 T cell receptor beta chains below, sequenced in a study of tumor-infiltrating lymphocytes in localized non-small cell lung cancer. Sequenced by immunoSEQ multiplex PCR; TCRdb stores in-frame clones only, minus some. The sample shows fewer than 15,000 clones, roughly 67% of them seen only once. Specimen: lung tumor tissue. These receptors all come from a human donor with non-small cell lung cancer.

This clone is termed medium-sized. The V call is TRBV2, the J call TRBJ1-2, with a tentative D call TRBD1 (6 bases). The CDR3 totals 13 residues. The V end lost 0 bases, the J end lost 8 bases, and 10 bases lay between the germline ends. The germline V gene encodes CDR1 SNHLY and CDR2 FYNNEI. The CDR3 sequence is CASSEAEGGGYTF. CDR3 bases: TGTGCCAGCAGTGAAGCAGAGGGGGGGGGCTACACCTTC.

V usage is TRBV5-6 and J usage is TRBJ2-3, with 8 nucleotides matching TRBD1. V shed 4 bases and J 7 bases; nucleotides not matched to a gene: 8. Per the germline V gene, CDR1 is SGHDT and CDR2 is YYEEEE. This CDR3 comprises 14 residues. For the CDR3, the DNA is TGTGCCAGCAGCATCGACAGGGGTAGGCATACGCAGTATTTT. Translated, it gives CASSIDRGRHTQYF.

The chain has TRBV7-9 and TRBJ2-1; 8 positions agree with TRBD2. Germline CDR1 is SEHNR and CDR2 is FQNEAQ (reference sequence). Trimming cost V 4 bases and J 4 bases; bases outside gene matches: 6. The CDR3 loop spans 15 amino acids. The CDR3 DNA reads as TGTGCCAGCAGCTCCGGACTAGCCTTTTACAATGAGCAGTTCTTC. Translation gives CASSSGLAFYNEQFF.

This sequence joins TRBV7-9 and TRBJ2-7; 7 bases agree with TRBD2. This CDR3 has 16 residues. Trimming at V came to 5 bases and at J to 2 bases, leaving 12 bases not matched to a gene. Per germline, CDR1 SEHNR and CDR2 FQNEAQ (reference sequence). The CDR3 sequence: CASSPSGGTTAYEQYF. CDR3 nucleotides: TGTGCCAGCAGCCCCTCGGGCGGGACTACAGCCTACGAGCAGTACTTC.

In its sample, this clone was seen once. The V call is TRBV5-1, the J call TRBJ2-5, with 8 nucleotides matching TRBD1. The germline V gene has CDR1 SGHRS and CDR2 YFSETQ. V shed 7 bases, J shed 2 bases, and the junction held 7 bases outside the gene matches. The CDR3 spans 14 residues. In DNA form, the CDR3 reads TGCGCCAGCTCAACTACAGGGGGTCAAGAGACCCAGTACTTC. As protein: CASSTTGGQETQYF.

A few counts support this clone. The CDR3 DNA reads as TGCGCCAGCAGCGGAATTGGCGGGGGGCCCAAGGATGAGCAGTTCTTC. It is translated as CASSGIGGGPKDEQFF. This rearrangement joins TRBV10-2 to TRBJ2-1; 8 bases are shared with TRBD2. The J segment lost 8 bases and the V segment lost 6 bases, leaving 15 bases of the junction unmatched. Per the germline V gene, CDR1 is WSHSY and CDR2 is SAAADI. This CDR3 has 16 residues.

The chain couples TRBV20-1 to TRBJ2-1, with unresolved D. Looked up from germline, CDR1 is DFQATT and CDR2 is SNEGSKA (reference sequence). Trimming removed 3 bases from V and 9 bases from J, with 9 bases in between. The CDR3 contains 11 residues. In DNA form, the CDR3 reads TGCAGTGCTAGGGCCTATGGTGAGCAGTTCTTC. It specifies CSARAYGEQFF.

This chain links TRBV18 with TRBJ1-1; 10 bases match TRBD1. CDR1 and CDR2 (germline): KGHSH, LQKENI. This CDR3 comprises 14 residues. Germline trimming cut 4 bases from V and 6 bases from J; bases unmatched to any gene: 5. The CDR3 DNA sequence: TGTGCCAGCTCACGTTCCGGGACAGGGGCTGAAGCTTTCTTT. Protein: CASSRSGTGAEAFF. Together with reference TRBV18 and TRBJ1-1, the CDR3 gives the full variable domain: NAGVMQNPRHLVRRRGQEARLRCSPMKGHSHVYWYRQLPEEGLKFMVYLQKENIIDESGMPKERFSAEFPKEGPSILRIQQVVRGDSAAYFCASSRSGTGAEAFFGQGTRLTVV.

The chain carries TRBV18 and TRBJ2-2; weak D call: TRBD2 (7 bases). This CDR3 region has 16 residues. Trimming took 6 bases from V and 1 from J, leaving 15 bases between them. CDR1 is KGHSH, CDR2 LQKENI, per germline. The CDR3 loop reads CASSTRGALNTGELFF. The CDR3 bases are TGTGCCAGCTCGACCCGGGGGGCTCTGAACACCGGGGAGCTGTTTTTT.

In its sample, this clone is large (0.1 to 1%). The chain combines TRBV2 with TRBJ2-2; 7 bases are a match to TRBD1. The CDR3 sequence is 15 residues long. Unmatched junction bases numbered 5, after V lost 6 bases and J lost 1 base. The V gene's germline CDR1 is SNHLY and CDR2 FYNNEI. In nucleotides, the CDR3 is TGTGCCAGCAGCAAACGACAGGGGAACACCGGGGAGCTGTTTTTT. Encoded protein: CASSKRQGNTGELFF.

This CDR3 is CASRTSGRSSTDTQYF. In DNA, the CDR3 is TGTGCCAGCAGGACTAGCGGGAGGAGTAGCACAGATACGCAGTATTTT. The chain links TRBV5-4 to TRBJ2-3; TRBD2 matches at 13 bases. Unmatched junction bases numbered 3, after V lost 5 bases and J lost 0 bases. Germline V gene data show CDR1 as SGHNT and CDR2 as YYREEE (reference sequence). CDR3 length: 16 residues.

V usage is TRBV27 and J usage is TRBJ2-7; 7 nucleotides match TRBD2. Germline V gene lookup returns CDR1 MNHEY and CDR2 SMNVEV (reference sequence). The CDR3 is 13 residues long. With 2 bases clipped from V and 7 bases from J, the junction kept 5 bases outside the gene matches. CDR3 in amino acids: CASSLLRRGEQYF. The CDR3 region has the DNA TGTGCCAGCAGTTTACTTAGGCGGGGGGAGCAGTACTTC.

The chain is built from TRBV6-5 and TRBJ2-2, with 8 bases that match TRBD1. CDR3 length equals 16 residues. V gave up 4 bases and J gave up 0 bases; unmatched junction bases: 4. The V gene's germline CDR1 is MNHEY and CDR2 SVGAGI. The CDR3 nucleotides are TGTGCCAGCAGTTCCCGGACAGGGACGAACACCGGGGAGCTGTTTTTT. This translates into CASSSRTGTNTGELFF.

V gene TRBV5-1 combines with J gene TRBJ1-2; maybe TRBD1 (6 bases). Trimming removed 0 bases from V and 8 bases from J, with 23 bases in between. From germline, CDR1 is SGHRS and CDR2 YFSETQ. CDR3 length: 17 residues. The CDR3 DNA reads TGCGCCAGCAGCTTGGAATCGAGTGGGACAAATTTTGTAGGCTACACCTTC. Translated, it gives CASSLESSGTNFVGYTF.

CDR3 loop: CASSGTEAFF. CDR3 in DNA: TGTGCCAGCTCGGGGACTGAAGCTTTCTTT. The chain couples TRBV7-9 to TRBJ1-1, with D hard to call. V dropped 8 bases and J dropped 5 bases, with 6 bases sitting between them. Per the germline V gene, CDR1 is SEHNR and CDR2 is FQNEAQ (reference sequence). This CDR3 region has 10 residues.

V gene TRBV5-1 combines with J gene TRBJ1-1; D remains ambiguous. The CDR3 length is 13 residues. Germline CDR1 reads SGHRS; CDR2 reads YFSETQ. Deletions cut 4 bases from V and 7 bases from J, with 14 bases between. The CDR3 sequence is CASSLSDGYEAFF. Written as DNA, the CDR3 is TGCGCCAGCAGCCTGTCGGACGGTTATGAAGCTTTCTTT. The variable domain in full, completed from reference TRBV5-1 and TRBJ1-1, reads KAGVTQTPRYLIKTRGQQVTLSCSPISGHRSVSWYQQTPGQGLQFLFEYFSETQRNKGNFPGRFSGRQFSNSRSEMNVSTLELGDSALYLCASSLSDGYEAFFGQGTRLTVV.

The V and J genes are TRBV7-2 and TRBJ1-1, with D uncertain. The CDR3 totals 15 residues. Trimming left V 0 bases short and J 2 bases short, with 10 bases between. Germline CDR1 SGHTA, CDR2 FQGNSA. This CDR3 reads CASSLASLSNTEAFF. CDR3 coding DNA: TGTGCCAGCAGCTTAGCCTCCCTTTCCAACACTGAAGCTTTCTTT.

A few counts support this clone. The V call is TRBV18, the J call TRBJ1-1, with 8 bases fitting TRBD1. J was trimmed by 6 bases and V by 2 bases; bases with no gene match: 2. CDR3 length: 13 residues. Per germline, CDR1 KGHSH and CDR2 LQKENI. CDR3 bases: TGTGCCAGCTCACCAGCGGACAGGGCTGAAGCTTTCTTT. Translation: CASSPADRAEAFF.

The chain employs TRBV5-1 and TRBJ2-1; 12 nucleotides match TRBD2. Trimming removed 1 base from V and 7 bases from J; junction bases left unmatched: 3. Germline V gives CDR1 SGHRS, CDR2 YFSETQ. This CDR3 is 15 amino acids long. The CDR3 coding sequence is TGCGCCAGCAGCTTGATGACTAGCGGGGGTAATGAGCAGTTCTTC. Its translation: CASSLMTSGGNEQFF.

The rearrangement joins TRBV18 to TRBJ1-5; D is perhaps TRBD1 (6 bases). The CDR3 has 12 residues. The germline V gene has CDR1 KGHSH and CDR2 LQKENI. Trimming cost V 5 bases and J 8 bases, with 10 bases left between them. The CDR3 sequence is CASSGGREPQHF. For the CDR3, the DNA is TGTGCCAGCTCAGGGGGGCGGGAGCCCCAGCATTTT.

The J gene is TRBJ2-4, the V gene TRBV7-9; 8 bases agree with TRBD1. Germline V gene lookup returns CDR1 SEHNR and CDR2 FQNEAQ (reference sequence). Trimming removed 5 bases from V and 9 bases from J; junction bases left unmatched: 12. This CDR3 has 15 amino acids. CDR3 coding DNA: TGTGCCAGCAGCCAGACAGGGGTTCGGTGGAGCATTCAGTACTTC. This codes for CASSQTGVRWSIQYF.

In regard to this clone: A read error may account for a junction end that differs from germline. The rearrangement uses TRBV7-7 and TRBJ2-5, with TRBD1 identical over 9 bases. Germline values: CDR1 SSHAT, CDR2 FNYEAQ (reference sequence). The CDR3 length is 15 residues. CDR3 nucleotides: TGTGCTAGCAGCTCCGGACAGGGGACGCAAGAGACCCAGTACTTC. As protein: CASSSGQGTQETQYF.

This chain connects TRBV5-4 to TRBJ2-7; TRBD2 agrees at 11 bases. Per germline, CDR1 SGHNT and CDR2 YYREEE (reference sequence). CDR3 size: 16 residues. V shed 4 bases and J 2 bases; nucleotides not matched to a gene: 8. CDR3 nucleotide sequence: TGTGCCAGCAGCCCGGAGACTAGCGGGATAGCCTACGAGCAGTACTTC. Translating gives CASSPETSGIAYEQYF.

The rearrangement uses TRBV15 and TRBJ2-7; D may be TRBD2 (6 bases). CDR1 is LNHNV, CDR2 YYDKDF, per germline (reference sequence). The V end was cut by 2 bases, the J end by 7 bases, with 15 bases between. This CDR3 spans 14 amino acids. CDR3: CATSRRDSRREQYF. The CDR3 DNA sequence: TGTGCCACCAGCAGACGGGACTCCCGCAGGGAGCAGTACTTC.

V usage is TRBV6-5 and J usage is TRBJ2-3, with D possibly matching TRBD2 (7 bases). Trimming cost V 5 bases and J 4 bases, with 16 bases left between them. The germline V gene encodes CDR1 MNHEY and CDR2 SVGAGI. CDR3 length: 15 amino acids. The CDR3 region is CASSPEGGAADTQYF. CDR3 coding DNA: TGTGCCAGCAGTCCTGAAGGGGGGGCGGCAGATACGCAGTATTTT.